This T cell receptor (beta chain) was profiled in a study of siplizumab effects on memory and regulatory T cells. General study results and limits: Naive T cells seemed more diverse than memory cells; they also seemed major alloresponse contributors. Proliferating clones, CD4+ or CD8+, lacked an assignable naive or memory phenotype in roughly 75-96% of cases.

The count of this clone is one. Its antigen is undetermined. The table came from immunoSEQ multiplex PCR; TCRdb's copy has only in-frame clones and leaves some out. The table shows about 72,000 clones, with less than 95% occurring only once. CDR1 is MNHEY and CDR2 is SVGAGI in the germline V gene. V gave up 5 bases and J gave up 5 bases, with 9 bases separating them. The CDR3 consists of 12 residues. Sequencing was carried out using CD8+ T cells sorted from blood. This receptor was identified in a human donor in good health. This chain links TRBV6-5 with TRBJ1-1; TRBD1 is a possible D gene (6 bases). This CDR3 reads CASSTGTTEAFF. For the CDR3, the DNA is TGTGCCAGCAGTACCGGGACAACTGAAGCTTTCTTT.